This T cell receptor beta chain derives from a study of cytomegalovirus exposure and HLA in healthy donors. At the level of the study: T cells numbering around 190 million yielded around 120 million unique TCR beta sequences in an earlier analysis.

Between the trimmed V and J ends, which lost 4 bases and 3 bases, there was a span of 15 bases. The CDR3 covers 15 residues. Germline loops: CDR1 SGHNT, CDR2 YYREEE (reference sequence). This PCR relied on a set of 60 Vbeta primers and 13 Jbeta primers. Generated by immunoSEQ multiplex PCR, the TCRdb table keeps only in-frame clones and is missing some. The table lists some 160,000 clones, 65% to 85% of them singletons. The sample taken for sequencing was PBMCs. This chain connects TRBV5-4 to TRBJ2-3; D is perhaps TRBD1 (7 bases). This sequence was found in a woman aged 18-29 years in good health and CMV-seronegative. The CDR3 region is CASSPGGQKTDTQYF. DNA for the CDR3: TGTGCCAGCAGCCCCGGGGGACAGAAAACAGATACGCAGTATTTT. Full variable domain (remainder filled in from reference TRBV5-4 and TRBJ2-3): ETGVTQSPTHLIKTRGQQVTLRCSSQSGHNTVSWYQQALGQGPQFIFQYYREEENGRGNFPPRFSGLQFPNYSSELNVNALELDDSALYLCASSPGGQKTDTQYFGPGTRLTVL.